These T cell receptor beta chains were read from a single sample in a study of read filtering for tumor transcriptome and immune sequencing. TCRdb reprocessed the reads via MiXCR and lists one record per CDR3 protein. There are about 58,000 distinct CDR3 sequences in the sample; around 12% occur only once, and around 16% lies in the top ten. Sequenced sample: a population of CD138-negative cells sorted from bone marrow. These receptors were taken from a donor at least 40 years old with multiple myeloma. Each CDR3 is given with its conserved first and last residue. A D gene is named only where the DNA matches it firmly. Only part of the rows carry a size: once, few, many, or a class if the clone is expanded.

cdr3_length	d_call	v_call	j_call	clone_size	cdr3_nt	cdr3_aa
11	-	TRBV2	TRBJ1-6	many	TGTGCCAGCAGTGAACGGACCCCCCTCCACTTT	CASSERTPLHF
16	TRBD1	TRBV5-1	TRBJ1-1	many	TGCGCCAGCATTGAAGGGACAGGGGGTAGGGGCACTGAAGCTTTCTTT	CASIEGTGGRGTEAFF
17	TRBD1	TRBV10-3	TRBJ2-7	many	TGTGCCATCAGTGAGTCGAGGGGACAGGGGCCCTCCTACGAGCAGTACTTC	CAISESRGQGPSYEQYF
14	-	TRBV6-2/TRBV6-3	TRBJ2-7	many	TGTGCCAGCAGTTACGGGAGGACATCCCACGAGCAGTACTTC	CASSYGRTSHEQYF
12	TRBD1	TRBV30	TRBJ1-1	many	TGTGCCTGGAGCCAGGGGGCTGCTGAAGCTTTCTTT	CAWSQGAAEAFF
17	TRBD1	TRBV5-1	TRBJ1-5	many	TGCGCCAGCAGCTTGGGACCCCCGACAGGGGGCAATCAGCCCCAGCATTTT	CASSLGPPTGGNQPQHF
14	-	TRBV6-4	TRBJ2-1	many	TGTGCCAGCAGTGAACAACCACTGTTGGATGAGCAGTTCTTC	CASSEQPLLDEQFF
14	TRBD2	TRBV2	TRBJ2-3	many	TGTGCCAGCAGTAGCGGGGTTAGCACAGATACGCAGTATTTT	CASSSGVSTDTQYF
15	-	TRBV21-1	TRBJ2-7	many	TGTGCCAGCAGCAAAGGCGACAGGGGGGGTAGCGAGCAGTACTTC	CASSKGDRGGSEQYF
13	-	TRBV30	TRBJ1-1	many	TGTGCCTGGAGTTACAAGGGTTACACTGAAGCTTTCTTT	CAWSYKGYTEAFF
14	-	TRBV3-1	TRBJ2-5	-	TGTGCCAGCAGGCCTTCCGGGGGGCGAGAGACCCAGTACTTC	CASRPSGGRETQYF
14	TRBD1	TRBV11-2	TRBJ1-2	-	TGTGCCAGCAGCCCCGGGGACAGCTTGTGGGGCTACGCCTTC	CASSPGDSLWGYAF
15	-	TRBV30	TRBJ2-6	-	TGTGCCTGGAGGGCACTGAGCTCTGGGGCCAGCGTCCTGACTTTC	CAWRALSSGASVLTF
15	-	TRBV14	TRBJ1-2	many	TGTGCCAGCAGCCAAGTCACAGGGTCCAACTATGGCTACACCTTC	CASSQVTGSNYGYTF
11	-	TRBV7-9	TRBJ2-1	-	TGTGCCAGCAGCTTAGGTCCTGTGAAGTTCTTC	CASSLGPVKFF
13	-	TRBV7-9	TRBJ1-2	many	TGTGCCAGCAGCTTAGGTTCGGATCCTGGCTACACCTTC	CASSLGSDPGYTF
11	-	TRBV7-9	TRBJ2-1	-	TGTGCCAGCAGCCCTTACAATGGGCGGTTCTTC	CASSPYNGRFF
14	TRBD1	TRBV6-1	TRBJ2-7	many	TGTGCCAGCAGTGAAGGGACAGGAACCTACGAGCAGTACTTC	CASSEGTGTYEQYF
15	TRBD2	TRBV30	TRBJ2-7	many	TGTGCCTGGAGTTTAGGTCTAGCGGGTTACTACGAGCAGTACTTC	CAWSLGLAGYYEQYF
15	TRBD1	TRBV19	TRBJ2-5	many	TGTGCCAGTAGCGAACAGACAGGGTTAGAAGAGACCCAGTACTTC	CASSEQTGLEETQYF
12	-	TRBV6-1	TRBJ2-7	many	TGTGCCAGCACCATGGTGCATTACGAGCAGTACTTC	CASTMVHYEQYF
16	-	TRBV6-6	TRBJ2-2	many	TGTGCCAGCTTGAACCCGGCCAGGGAGAACACCGGGGAGCTGTTTTTT	CASLNPARENTGELFF
12	-	TRBV29-1	TRBJ2-5	few	TGCAGCGTTGAGGGGGGCGCGGAGACCCAGTACTTC	CSVEGGAETQYF
17	TRBD1	TRBV15	TRBJ1-5	few	TGTGCCACCAGCGGAGGGGACAGTTCGCATAGCAATCAGCCCCAGCATTTT	CATSGGDSSHSNQPQHF
18	TRBD2	TRBV6-1	TRBJ2-7	many	TGTGCCAGCAGTGAAGACGGGTGGGTGGCGGGGAGGGGCTACGAGCAGTACTTC	CASSEDGWVAGRGYEQYF
15	TRBD2	TRBV12-3/TRBV12-4	TRBJ2-3	-	TGTGCCAGCGTCCTGACTAGCGGACGCACAGATACGCAGTATTTT	CASVLTSGRTDTQYF
16	TRBD1	TRBV11-3	TRBJ2-3	many	TGTGCCAGCAGCTTATCGAGGGACAGGCCCACAGATACGCAGTATTTT	CASSLSRDRPTDTQYF
17	TRBD1	TRBV7-9	TRBJ2-5	many	TGTGCCAGCAGCTTAGCGTCTCCGGGACAGGGTCAAGAGACCCAGTACTTC	CASSLASPGQGQETQYF
16	-	TRBV5-1	TRBJ2-5	many	TGCGCCAGCAGCTTGAAGACAGGAGCGTACCAAGAGACCCAGTACTTC	CASSLKTGAYQETQYF
11	-	TRBV29-1	TRBJ2-7	many	TGCAGCCATACGTCCACGGGCGAGCAGTACTTC	CSHTSTGEQYF
14	-	TRBV4-2	TRBJ1-6	many	TGTGCCAGCAGCCCCGATCGCGGGGGTTCACCCCTCCACTTT	CASSPDRGGSPLHF
15	TRBD1	TRBV19	TRBJ2-7	many	TGTGCCAGTAGCAACAACAGGGGTGAGTTAAGCGAGCAGTACTTC	CASSNNRGELSEQYF
14	-	TRBV12-3/TRBV12-4	TRBJ1-5	-	TGTGCCAGCAGTTTCAAGGGAGGAGGCCAGCCCCAGCATTTT	CASSFKGGGQPQHF
12	-	TRBV30	TRBJ2-7	-	TGTGCCTGGAGCGTAAGCTCCTACGAGCAGTACTTC	CAWSVSSYEQYF
15	-	TRBV19	TRBJ1-5	many	TGTGCCAGTAGTACTTCTTGGCACGGCAATCAGCCCCAGCATTTT	CASSTSWHGNQPQHF
15	-	TRBV4-2	TRBJ1-1	many	TGTGCCAGCAGCCGCGACAGGAGCATGAACACTGAAGCTTTCTTT	CASSRDRSMNTEAFF
14	-	TRBV7-9	TRBJ2-5	-	TGTGCCAGCAGCCCTACTACTAGCTACGAGACCCAGTACTTC	CASSPTTSYETQYF
15	-	TRBV11-3	TRBJ2-5	many	TGTGCCAGCAGCCAGGGGCCGGGGGGCGAGAAGACCCAGTACTTC	CASSQGPGGEKTQYF
13	-	TRBV6-5	TRBJ2-7	many	TGTGCCAGCAGTTACTCAACAGGGCGTAAGCAGTACTTC	CASSYSTGRKQYF
11	-	TRBV15	TRBJ2-7	few	TGTGCCACCAGAGGGTACTACGAGCAGTACTTC	CATRGYYEQYF
17	TRBD2	TRBV6-6	TRBJ2-3	many	TGTGCCAGCAGTTACGGGCTAGCGGGGGGGACCACAGATACGCAGTATTTT	CASSYGLAGGTTDTQYF
12	-	TRBV7-3	TRBJ2-2	-	TGTGCCAGCAGCTCCACCGGGACAAGACTGTTTTTT	CASSSTGTRLFF
15	TRBD1	TRBV5-1	TRBJ1-4	many	TGCGCCAGCAGCTCGACAGGGGCGGGAGATGAAAAACTGTTTTTT	CASSSTGAGDEKLFF
13	-	TRBV5-1	TRBJ2-2	many	TGCGCCAGCAGCTTGGGGGACCGTGGGGAGCTGTTTTTT	CASSLGDRGELFF
14	-	TRBV6-5	TRBJ2-1	many	TGTGCCAGCAGGGGGTTAGGGCAGTTCAATGAGCAGTTCTTC	CASRGLGQFNEQFF
20	TRBD2	TRBV11-2	TRBJ2-5	many	TGTGCCAGCAGCTTCAGATCGAAAACGGGACTAGCGGGGGGACAAGAGACCCAGTACTTC	CASSFRSKTGLAGGQETQYF
15	-	TRBV25-1	TRBJ2-7	many	TGTGCCAGCAGTGAACCCGGGACAAGCTCCTACGAGCAGTACTTC	CASSEPGTSSYEQYF
14	TRBD1	TRBV7-9	TRBJ1-1	-	TGTGCCAGCAGCCTACAGGGGGCGCGCGCTGAAGTTTTCTTT	CASSLQGARAEVFF
16	-	TRBV3-1	TRBJ2-3	many	TGTGCCAGCAGCCAACTCGGGCAGGGTGGAACAGATACGCAGTATTTT	CASSQLGQGGTDTQYF
15	-	TRBV12-3/TRBV12-4	TRBJ1-6	medium-sized	TGTGCCAGCACCCGGATGGGGCAGCTTAATTCACCCCTCCACTTT	CASTRMGQLNSPLHF
17	TRBD2	TRBV12-5	TRBJ2-1	many	TGTGCTAGTGGTTTGGACAGACTAGCGGGGGTGAGTGGTGAGCAGTTCTTC	CASGLDRLAGVSGEQFF
15	-	TRBV6-2/TRBV6-3	TRBJ1-4	many	TGTGCCAGCAGCCCATGGAGGGAAACTAATGAAAAACTGTTTTTT	CASSPWRETNEKLFF
14	TRBD1	TRBV6-6	TRBJ2-7	many	TGTGCCAGCAGAGGACAGGGGAGCTCCTACGAGCAGTACTTC	CASRGQGSSYEQYF
12	-	TRBV6-5	TRBJ2-7	many	TGTGCCAGTAGTGACATTACCTACGAGCAGTACTTC	CASSDITYEQYF
16	TRBD2	TRBV3-1	TRBJ2-3	many	TGTGCCAGCAGCTACGGGACTAGCGGGGGATACGATACGCAGTATTTT	CASSYGTSGGYDTQYF
15	-	TRBV4-1	TRBJ2-7	many	TGCGCCAGCAGTCGACTCACGCCCGTACCCTACGAGCAGTACTTC	CASSRLTPVPYEQYF
16	-	TRBV28	TRBJ1-1	many	TGTGCCAGCAGGATACCAGGGAGGGTGAACAACACTGAAGCTTTCTTT	CASRIPGRVNNTEAFF
14	TRBD1	TRBV20-1	TRBJ1-1	few	TGCAGTGCTCCCCAGGGGGGGGAGGTACACGAAGCTTTCTTT	CSAPQGGEVHEAFF
15	TRBD1	TRBV15	TRBJ1-1	-	TGTGCCACCAGCGGGAGACAGGGGCCGAACACTGAAGCTTTCTTT	CATSGRQGPNTEAFF
16	TRBD2	TRBV18	TRBJ2-3	many	TGTGCCAGCTCACTTTGGACTAGCGGATCCCCAGATACGCAGTATTTT	CASSLWTSGSPDTQYF